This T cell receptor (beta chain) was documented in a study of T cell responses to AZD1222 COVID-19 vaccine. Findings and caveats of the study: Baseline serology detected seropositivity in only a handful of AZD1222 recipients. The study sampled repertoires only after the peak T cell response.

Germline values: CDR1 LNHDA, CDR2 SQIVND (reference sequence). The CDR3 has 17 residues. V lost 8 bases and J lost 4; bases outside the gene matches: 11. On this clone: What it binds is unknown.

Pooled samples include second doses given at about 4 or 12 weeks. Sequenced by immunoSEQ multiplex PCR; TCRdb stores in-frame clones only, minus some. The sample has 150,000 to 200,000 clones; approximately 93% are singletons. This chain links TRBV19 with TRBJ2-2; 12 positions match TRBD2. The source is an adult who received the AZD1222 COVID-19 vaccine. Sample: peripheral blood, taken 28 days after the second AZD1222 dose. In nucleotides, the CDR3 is TGTGCCAGTCGCCCTAGCGGGAGGGCCGTGATCACCGGGGAGCTGTTTTTT. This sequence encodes CASRPSGRAVITGELFF.